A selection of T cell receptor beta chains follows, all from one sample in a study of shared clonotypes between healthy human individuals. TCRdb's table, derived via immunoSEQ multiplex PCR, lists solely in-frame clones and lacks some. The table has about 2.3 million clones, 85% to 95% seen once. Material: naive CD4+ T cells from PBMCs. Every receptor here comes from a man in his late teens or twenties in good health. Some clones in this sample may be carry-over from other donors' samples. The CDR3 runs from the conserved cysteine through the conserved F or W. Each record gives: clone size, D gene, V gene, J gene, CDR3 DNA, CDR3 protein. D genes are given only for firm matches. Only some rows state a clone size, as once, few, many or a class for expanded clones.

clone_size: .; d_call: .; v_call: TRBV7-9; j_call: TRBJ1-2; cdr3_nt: TGTGCCAGCAGCCATGCCGGGGGGAATGGCTACACCTTC; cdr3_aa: CASSHAGGNGYTF
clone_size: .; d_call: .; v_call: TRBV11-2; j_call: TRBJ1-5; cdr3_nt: TGTGCCAGCAGCTTAGGAGATTATAGCAATCAGCCCCAGCATTTT; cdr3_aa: CASSLGDYSNQPQHF
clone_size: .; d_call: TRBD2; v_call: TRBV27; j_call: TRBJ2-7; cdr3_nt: TGTGCCAGCAGTTTATCCCTAGCGGGAGCCGAGCAGTACTTC; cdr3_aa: CASSLSLAGAEQYF
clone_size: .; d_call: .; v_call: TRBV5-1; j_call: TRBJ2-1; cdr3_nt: TGCGCCAGCAGCATCGGCGCCGGCAATGAGCAGTTCTTC; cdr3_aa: CASSIGAGNEQFF
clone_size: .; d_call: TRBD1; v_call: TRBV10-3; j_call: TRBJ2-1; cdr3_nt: TGTGCCATCAGTGAGCGATATACAGGGGCCAATGAGCAGTTCTTC; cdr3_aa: CAISERYTGANEQFF
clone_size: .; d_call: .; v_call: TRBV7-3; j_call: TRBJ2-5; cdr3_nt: TGTGCCAGCAGCTTAGGTCCACAAGAGACCCAGTACTTC; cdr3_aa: CASSLGPQETQYF
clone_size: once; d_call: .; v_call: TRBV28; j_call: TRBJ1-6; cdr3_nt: TGTGCCAGCAGTACCGGGAGCCCTAATTCACCCCTCCACTTT; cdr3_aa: CASSTGSPNSPLHF
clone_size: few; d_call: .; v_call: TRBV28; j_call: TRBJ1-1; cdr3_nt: TGTGCCAGCAGCCGGACGGCTGAAGCTTTCTTT; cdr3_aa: CASSRTAEAFF
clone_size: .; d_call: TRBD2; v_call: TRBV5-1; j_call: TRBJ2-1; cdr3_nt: TGCGCCAGCACCGCCGGACTAGCGTCGCCTAGCTCCTACAATGAGCAGTTCTTC; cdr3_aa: CASTAGLASPSSYNEQFF
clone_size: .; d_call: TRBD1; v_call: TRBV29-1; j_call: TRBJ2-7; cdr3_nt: TGCAGCGTTGGAGGGAGACAGGGCACCTACGAGCAGTACTTC; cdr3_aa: CSVGGRQGTYEQYF
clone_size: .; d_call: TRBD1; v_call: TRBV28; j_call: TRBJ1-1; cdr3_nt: TGTGCCAGCAACCCTTTCCGGGACAGGGGGCCTGAAGCTTTCTTT; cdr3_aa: CASNPFRDRGPEAFF
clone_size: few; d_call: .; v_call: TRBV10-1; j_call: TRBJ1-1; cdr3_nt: TGCGCCAGCAGTGAGCCGTTCGGGGCAGAAGCTTTCTTT; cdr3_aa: CASSEPFGAEAFF
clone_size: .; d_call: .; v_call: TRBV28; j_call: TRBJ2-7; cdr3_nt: TGTGCCAGCAGGGCCGGTGGCACGGCTAGCTCCTACGAGCAGTACTTC; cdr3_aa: CASRAGGTASSYEQYF
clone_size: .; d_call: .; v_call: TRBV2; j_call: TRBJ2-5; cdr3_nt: TGTGCCAGCAGAAGAGATCAGGGTGAAGAGACCCAGTACTTC; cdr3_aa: CASRRDQGEETQYF
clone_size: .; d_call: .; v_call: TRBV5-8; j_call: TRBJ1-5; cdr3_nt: TGTGCCAGCAGCTCCGACGACGAGGGTGACAATCAGCCCCAGCATTTT; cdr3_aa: CASSSDDEGDNQPQHF
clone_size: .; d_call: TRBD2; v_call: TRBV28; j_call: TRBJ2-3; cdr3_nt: TGTGCCAGCAGTATAGCGGGAGAGAGGTCAGATACGCAGTATTTT; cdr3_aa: CASSIAGERSDTQYF
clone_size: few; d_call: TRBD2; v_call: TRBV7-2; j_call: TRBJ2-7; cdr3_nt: TGTGCCAGCAGCTTTTACACGGGGGGCGAGCAGTACTTC; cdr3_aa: CASSFYTGGEQYF
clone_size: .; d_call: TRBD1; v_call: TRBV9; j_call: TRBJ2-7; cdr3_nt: TGTGCCAGCAGCCTAACAGGGGCCTCCTACGAGCAGTACTTC; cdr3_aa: CASSLTGASYEQYF
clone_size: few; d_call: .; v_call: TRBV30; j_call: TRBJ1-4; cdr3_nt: TGTGCCTGGAGTCAGGGGCAAGTTGAAAAACTGTTTTTT; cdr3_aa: CAWSQGQVEKLFF
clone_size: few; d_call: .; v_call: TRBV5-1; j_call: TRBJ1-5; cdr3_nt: TGCGCCAGCAGCCTCGACGGGAATCAGCCCCAGCATTTT; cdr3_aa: CASSLDGNQPQHF
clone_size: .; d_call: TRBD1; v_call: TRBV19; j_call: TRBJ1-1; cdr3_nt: TGTGCCAGTAGTAACATGGGACAGTATCCCCGAGCTTTCTTT; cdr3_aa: CASSNMGQYPRAFF
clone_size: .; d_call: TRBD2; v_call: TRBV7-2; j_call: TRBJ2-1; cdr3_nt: TGTGCCAGCAGCTTCCCAAGGGGGACTAGCGGAGTTTACAATGAGCAGTTCTTC; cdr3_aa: CASSFPRGTSGVYNEQFF
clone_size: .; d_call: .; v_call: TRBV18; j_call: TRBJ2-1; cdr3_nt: TGTGCCAGCTCACCTCTTCCTGGTAGCAGAGACAATGAGCAGTTCTTC; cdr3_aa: CASSPLPGSRDNEQFF
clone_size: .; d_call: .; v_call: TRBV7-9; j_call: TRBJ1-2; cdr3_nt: TGTGCCAGCAGCTTTACAGGGACCCAGATATATGGCTACACCTTC; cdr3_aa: CASSFTGTQIYGYTF